The following is a TCR beta chain sequence with its context. The antigen remains unidentified. The data belong to a study of long-term antiretroviral therapy in people with HIV. Broader study findings: Diversity went up after ART and still fell short of transplant donor controls. Pre-ART expanded clones dominated the repertoire at every time point. Sampling of blood ran from about 2003 to 2017, and older ART regimens were possibly in use.

The assay used was immunoSEQ (version v3.0), run at survey level. Generated by immunoSEQ multiplex PCR, the TCRdb table keeps only in-frame clones and is missing some. The sample lists over 30,000 clones; approximately 85% were seen once. The CDR3 has 14 residues. CDR1 and CDR2 (germline): MNHEY, SMNVEV (reference sequence). Between the trimmed V and J ends, which lost 5 bases and 1 base, there was a span of 8 bases. V gene TRBV27 combines with J gene TRBJ2-2, with D hard to call. This receptor was obtained from a woman between 45 and 60 years old with HIV. The sequences come from unsorted PBMCs, collected 3.1 years after starting antiretroviral therapy. CDR3 loop: CASSLQRNTGELFF. CDR3 sequence (DNA): TGTGCCAGCAGTCTTCAAAGGAACACCGGGGAGCTGTTTTTT.